The 25 T cell receptor beta chains in this list originate from one sample, sequenced in a study of OX40 agonist ivuxolimab in advanced cancers. Sequencing was performed with immunoSEQ multiplex PCR; in TCRdb, only in-frame clones are kept and a portion is missing. Of around 30,000 clones listed, around 90% are singletons. The specimen comprised CD4+ or CD8+ T cells sorted from blood, sampled in a trial of the OX40 agonist ivuxolimab. The receptor source for this set is an adult with an advanced solid tumor such as melanoma, head and neck, liver or kidney cancer.

The chain has TRBV6-1 and TRBJ1-1; tentative D call: TRBD1 (5 bases). The CDR3 is 15 residues long. Germline CDR1 is MNHNS and CDR2 is SASEGT. V dropped 6 bases and J dropped 0 bases, with 14 bases sitting between them. CDR3 region: CASRRDGGLNTEAFF. DNA for the CDR3: TGTGCCAGCAGGAGGGACGGCGGCCTGAACACTGAAGCTTTCTTT.

The chain uses TRBV4-1 and TRBJ2-1; 16 bases map to TRBD2. The trim removed 4 bases at V and 2 bases at J, leaving 2 bases unmatched. Germline CDR1 reads MGHRA; CDR2 reads YSYEKL. CDR3 size: 17 residues. CDR3 in DNA: TGCGCCAGCAGCCTCGGGACTAGCGGGAGGGCCTACAATGAGCAGTTCTTC. It specifies CASSLGTSGRAYNEQFF.

This clone was found a few times. J is TRBJ1-4 and V is TRBV4-1; D possibly corresponds to TRBD1 (5 bases). CDR1 and CDR2 from the germline V gene are MGHRA and YSYEKL. The CDR3 covers 13 residues. The V and J ends lost 4 bases and 6 bases respectively, with 9 bases between them. The DNA of the CDR3 is TGCGCCAGCAGCCTAGGGGTAGATGAAAAACTGTTTTTT. This encodes CASSLGVDEKLFF.

The V gene is TRBV2, the J gene TRBJ2-1, with 10 nucleotides matching TRBD2. J lost 2 bases, V lost 7 bases, and 5 bases had no gene match. Germline V CDR1 and CDR2: SNHLY, FYNNEI. This CDR3 spans 15 amino acids. The CDR3 loop is CASTRTSGTYNEQFF. The CDR3 DNA sequence: TGTGCCAGCACAAGGACTAGCGGAACCTACAATGAGCAGTTCTTC.

The V and J genes are TRBV9 and TRBJ1-3; maybe TRBD1 (5 bases). Germline CDR1 and CDR2: SGDLS and YYNGEE. CDR3 length equals 17 residues. V lost 3 bases, J lost 0 bases, and 16 bases lay in between. In DNA, the CDR3 is TGTGCCAGCAGCGCAGACCGACAGCCCTTCTCTGGAAACACCATATATTTT. Translation gives CASSADRQPFSGNTIYF.

The chain carries TRBV9 and TRBJ1-3; D is unresolved. The CDR3 totals 15 residues. Germline CDR1 and CDR2: SGDLS and YYNGEE. Trimming cost V 0 bases and J 2 bases, with 9 bases left between them. The CDR3 region is CASSVGKMAGNTIYF. The CDR3 DNA reads TGTGCCAGCAGCGTAGGAAAAATGGCTGGAAACACCATATATTTT. Supplemented by reference TRBV9 and TRBJ1-3, the full variable domain reads DSGVTQTPKHLITATGQRVTLRCSPRSGDLSVYWYQQSLDQGLQFLIQYYNGEERAKGNILERFSAQQFPDLHSELNLSSLELGDSALYFCASSVGKMAGNTIYFGEGSWLTVV.

The chain joins TRBV7-9 to TRBJ2-1; 14 bases align to TRBD2. This CDR3 spans 15 amino acids. Germline V CDR1 and CDR2: SEHNR, FQNEAQ (reference sequence). Unmatched junction bases numbered 1, after V lost 4 bases and J lost 5 bases. CDR3 DNA sequence: TGTGCCAGCAGCTGGACTAGCGGGGGGAACAATGAGCAGTTCTTC. Residues: CASSWTSGGNNEQFF. The full variable domain, completed using reference TRBV7-9 and TRBJ2-1, is DTGVSQNPRHKITKRGQNVTFRCDPISEHNRLYWYRQTLGQGPEFLTYFQNEAQLEKSRLLSDRFSAERPKGSFSTLEIQRTEQGDSAMYLCASSWTSGGNNEQFFGPGTRLTVL.

CDR3 in amino acids: CASSWGPSRIYNEQFF. The CDR3 bases are TGTGCCAGCAGCTGGGGACCTAGCAGAATCTACAATGAGCAGTTCTTC. The V call is TRBV7-9, the J call TRBJ2-1, with D perhaps TRBD1 or TRBD2 (5 bases each). The CDR3 contains 16 residues. The V end was cut by 4 bases, the J end by 3 bases, with 16 bases between. Germline assignment: CDR1 SEHNR and CDR2 FQNEAQ (reference sequence).

This clone was observed a single time. This chain uses TRBV6-5 with TRBJ2-5, with D possibly matching TRBD1 (6 bases). Germline V gene lookup returns CDR1 MNHEY and CDR2 SVGAGI. V was clipped by 4 bases and J by 5 bases, with 14 bases between them. This CDR3 has 14 amino acids. The CDR3 region has the DNA TGTGCCAGCAGTTTCGGGACACCCGGGGAGACCCAGTACTTC. Protein: CASSFGTPGETQYF.

The V call is TRBV27, the J call TRBJ1-1; unclear D gene. CDR3 length: 14 residues. V was trimmed by 2 bases and J by 5 bases, leaving 12 bases between them. The V gene's germline CDR1 is MNHEY and CDR2 SMNVEV (reference sequence). The CDR3 region has the DNA TGTGCCAGCAGTTTACTAGGCGAGGGAACTGAAGCTTTCTTT. Translation: CASSLLGEGTEAFF.

V is TRBV7-2 and J is TRBJ1-2; D is undetermined. CDR1 is SGHTA, CDR2 FQGNSA, per germline. Trimming took 1 base from V and 4 from J, leaving 10 bases between them. The CDR3 is 14 residues long. As DNA, the CDR3 is TGTGCCAGCAGCTTAGATATAGGGAGCTATGGCTACACCTTC. Translated: CASSLDIGSYGYTF. Full variable domain (rest looked up from reference TRBV7-2 and TRBJ1-2): GAGVSQSPSNKVTEKGKDVELRCDPISGHTALYWYRQSLGQGLEFLIYFQGNSAPDKSGLPSDRFSAERTGGSVSTLTIQRTQQEDSAVYLCASSLDIGSYGYTFGSGTRLTVV.

The sample holds one count of this clone. J is TRBJ2-1 and V is TRBV12-5, with D tentatively TRBD2 (6 bases). The germline V and J ends were trimmed by 1 base and 8 bases, with 15 bases remaining between them. The CDR3 runs 15 residues. CDR1 LGHNT and CDR2 FRNRAP come from the germline V gene. The CDR3 DNA is TGTGCTAGTGGTTTGGGCGGGGTGGTTTACGATGAGCAGTTCTTC. Translation gives CASGLGGVVYDEQFF.

CDR3 DNA: TGTGCCAGCAGCTACGGGACAGGGGGCTACGAGCAGTACTTC. It specifies CASSYGTGGYEQYF. The V gene is TRBV7-9, the J gene TRBJ2-7; 11 nucleotides match TRBD1. This CDR3 is built from 14 residues. From germline, CDR1 is SEHNR and CDR2 FQNEAQ (reference sequence). V shed 4 bases, J shed 3 bases, and the junction held 2 bases outside the gene matches.

This chain joins TRBV7-2 and TRBJ2-7, with 11 bases identical to TRBD1. The CDR3 extends over 15 amino acids. Germline-derived CDR1 and CDR2 are SGHTA and FQGNSA. V lost 4 bases, J lost 3 bases, and 5 bases stayed unmatched. CDR3 amino acids: CASSSSGTGGYEQYF. CDR3 nucleotide sequence: TGTGCCAGCAGCTCCTCCGGGACAGGGGGCTACGAGCAGTACTTC.

V gene TRBV30 combines with J gene TRBJ2-2, with 11 bases fitting TRBD2. From germline, CDR1 is GTSNPN and CDR2 SVGIG (reference sequence). CDR3 size: 19 residues. Trimming took 3 bases from V and 3 from J; bases not matched to a gene: 15. CDR3 sequence: CAWSPSGLAGGYYTGELFF. CDR3 bases: TGTGCCTGGAGCCCCTCTGGGCTAGCGGGGGGCTATTACACCGGGGAGCTGTTTTTT.

The CDR3 sequence: CASSGNFGGAYEQYF. The DNA for the CDR3 is TGTGCCAGCAGCGGTAACTTTGGAGGGGCCTACGAGCAGTACTTC. The rearrangement joins TRBV5-4 to TRBJ2-7; possibly TRBD2 for D (6 bases). There are 15 residues in the CDR3. Germline V gene sequence: CDR1 SGHNT, CDR2 YYREEE (reference sequence). V was clipped by 4 bases and J by 2 bases, with 16 bases between them.

The V and J genes are TRBV7-2 and TRBJ1-6; D call uncertain. Germline CDR1 reads SGHTA; CDR2 reads FQGNSA. Between the trimmed V and J ends, which lost 5 bases and 7 bases, there was a span of 9 bases. The CDR3 is 13 amino acids. The CDR3 loop is CASSLTWNSPLHF. CDR3 bases: TGTGCCAGCAGCCTAACTTGGAATTCACCCCTCCACTTT.

The rearrangement uses TRBV7-2 and TRBJ1-4; D uncertain. The CDR3 consists of 16 residues. Germline V gene sequence: CDR1 SGHTA, CDR2 FQGNSA. With 0 bases removed from V and 6 bases from J, the gap between germline ends came to 14 bases. DNA of the CDR3: TGTGCCAGCAGCTTAGCGCCGCTAGGAAAGGATGAAAAACTGTTTTTT. Translated: CASSLAPLGKDEKLFF.

J is TRBJ1-2 and V is TRBV21-1; the D call TRBD1 from the table was never checked on the DNA. TRBV21-1 has pseudogene status. The CDR3 spans 16 residues. The CDR3 DNA is TGTGCCAGCAGCAAAGGGGGCAGGGGTAAAGACTATGGCTACACCTTC. Residues: CASSKGGRGKDYGYTF.

CDR3 loop: CASSPSGNYNEQFF. CDR3 DNA: TGCGCCAGCAGCCCGAGCGGCAACTACAATGAGCAGTTCTTC. The V gene is TRBV5-1, the J gene TRBJ2-1, with D perhaps matching TRBD2 (5 bases). The CDR3 consists of 14 residues. Germline CDR1 SGHRS, CDR2 YFSETQ. V was shortened by 4 bases and J by 3 bases, with 11 bases between the two germline ends.

The V gene is TRBV29-1, the J gene TRBJ1-2; possibly TRBD1 for D (5 bases). V lost 3 bases to trimming and J lost 4 bases, with 12 bases between them. Germline CDR1 SQVTM, CDR2 ANQGSEA. The CDR3 is 13 residues long. The CDR3 coding sequence is TGCAGCGTTGATGAGGAGGGGAGCTATGGCTACACCTTC. Translated, it gives CSVDEEGSYGYTF.

The rearrangement links TRBV11-2 to TRBJ1-4; perhaps TRBD1 as D (5 bases). The CDR3 consists of 13 residues. The germline V gene has CDR1 SGHAT and CDR2 FQNNGV. Trimming removed 1 base from V and 8 bases from J, with 8 bases in between. The CDR3 spells CASSLGRQEKLFF. CDR3 nucleotides: TGTGCCAGCAGCTTAGGACGACAGGAAAAACTGTTTTTT.

The V call is TRBV5-6, the J call TRBJ2-3, with 10 bases fitting TRBD1. Germline V gives CDR1 SGHDT, CDR2 YYEEEE. Trimming removed 3 bases from V and 5 bases from J; junction bases left unmatched: 6. This CDR3 has 15 amino acids. The CDR3 sequence is CASSSPGQGKDTQYF. The CDR3 nucleotides are TGTGCCAGCAGCTCGCCGGGACAGGGGAAAGATACGCAGTATTTT.

J is TRBJ2-7 and V is TRBV5-1; 8 bases match TRBD2. Germline CDR1 is SGHRS and CDR2 is YFSETQ. The length of the CDR3 is 14 residues. V trimming: 3 bases; J trimming: 1 base; junction bases outside the gene matches: 3. The CDR3 nucleotides read TGCGCCAGCAGCTCACTAGCGGCTTCCTACGAGCAGTACTTC. This sequence encodes CASSSLAASYEQYF. The full variable domain, rest sourced from reference TRBV5-1 and TRBJ2-7, is KAGVTQTPRYLIKTRGQQVTLSCSPISGHRSVSWYQQTPGQGLQFLFEYFSETQRNKGNFPGRFSGRQFSNSRSEMNVSTLELGDSALYLCASSSLAASYEQYFGPGTRLTVT.

The V and J genes are TRBV18 and TRBJ2-2; D remains unclear. There are 14 residues in the CDR3. The V gene lost 6 bases and the J gene lost 5 bases, with 13 bases spanning the gap. Germline CDR1 is KGHSH and CDR2 is LQKENI. The CDR3 loop is CASSGRIQTGELFF. The CDR3 region has the DNA TGTGCCAGCTCCGGACGGATACAAACCGGGGAGCTGTTTTTT.